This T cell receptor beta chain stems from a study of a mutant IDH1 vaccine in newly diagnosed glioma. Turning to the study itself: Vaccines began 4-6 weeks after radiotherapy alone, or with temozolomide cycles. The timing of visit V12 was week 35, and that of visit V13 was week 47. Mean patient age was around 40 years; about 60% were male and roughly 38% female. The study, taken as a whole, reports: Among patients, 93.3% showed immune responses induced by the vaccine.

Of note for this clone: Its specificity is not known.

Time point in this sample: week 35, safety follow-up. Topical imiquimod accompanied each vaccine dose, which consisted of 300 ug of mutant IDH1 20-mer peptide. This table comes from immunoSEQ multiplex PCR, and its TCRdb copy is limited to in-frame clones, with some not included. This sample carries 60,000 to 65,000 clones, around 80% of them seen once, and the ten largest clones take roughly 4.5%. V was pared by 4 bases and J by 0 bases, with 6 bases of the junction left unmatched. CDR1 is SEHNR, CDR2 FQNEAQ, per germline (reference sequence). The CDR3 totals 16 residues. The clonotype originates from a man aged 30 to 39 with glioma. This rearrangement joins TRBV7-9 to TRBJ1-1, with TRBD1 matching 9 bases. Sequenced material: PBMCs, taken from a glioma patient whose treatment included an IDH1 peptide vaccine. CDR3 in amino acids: CASSYPGQGLNTEAFF. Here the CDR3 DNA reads TGTGCCAGCAGCTACCCGGGACAGGGATTGAACACTGAAGCTTTCTTT.